A single sample is the source of the 32 T cell receptor beta chains below, sequenced in a study of blood T cell repertoires in COVID-19. The method was immunoSEQ multiplex PCR; TCRdb's version includes in-frame clones alone and lacks a portion of them. In the table there are 350,000 to 400,000 clones, more than 70% of which are singletons. Sequencing was performed on PBMCs or T cells enriched from blood (not recorded which). The receptors were sampled from a man aged 40-55 years in a cohort exposed to, infected with or recovered from COVID-19 (not recorded which).

The count of this clone is one. The J gene is TRBJ1-5, the V gene TRBV19; 7 bases match TRBD1. CDR3 length: 14 amino acids. Germline CDR1 is LNHDA and CDR2 is SQIVND (reference sequence). Losses at the gene ends were 4 bases for V and 4 bases for J; bases not matched to a gene: 4. The CDR3 loop reads CASSKGQLNQPQHF. In DNA form, the CDR3 reads TGTGCCAGTAGTAAGGGACAGCTAAATCAGCCCCAGCATTTT.

The chain links TRBV30 to TRBJ1-1; 7 bases are a match to TRBD1. Germline V CDR1 and CDR2: GTSNPN, SVGIG (reference sequence). V shed 4 bases, J shed 6 bases, and the junction held 11 bases outside the gene matches. This CDR3 is built from 14 residues. The CDR3 sequence: CAWTHLQGVAEAFF. CDR3 nucleotide sequence: TGTGCCTGGACTCACCTGCAGGGGGTCGCTGAAGCTTTCTTT.

The chain uses TRBV27 and TRBJ1-4, with 9 bases that match TRBD1. CDR3 length equals 15 residues. Germline V gives CDR1 MNHEY, CDR2 SMNVEV (reference sequence). Trimming cost V 5 bases and J 3 bases; bases outside gene matches: 4. This CDR3 is CASSPGQGPNEKLFF. Written as DNA, the CDR3 is TGTGCCAGCAGTCCGGGACAGGGTCCTAATGAAAAACTGTTTTTT.

This chain links TRBV3-1 (or the pseudogene TRBV3-2) with TRBJ2-2, with 9 bases matching TRBD2. Germline V gene sequence: CDR1 LGHDT, CDR2 YNNKEL (reference sequence). The CDR3 totals 20 residues. J lost 2 bases, V lost 0 bases, and 13 bases had no gene match. In nucleotides, the CDR3 is TGTGCCAGCAGCCAAGAAAGTTGGCGGGAGGGCCTATTTAACACCGGGGAGCTGTTTTTT. Amino acid sequence: CASSQESWREGLFNTGELFF.

This sequence joins TRBV6-5 and TRBJ1-1, with 10 bases matching TRBD1. CDR1 MNHEY and CDR2 SVGAGI come from the germline V gene. The CDR3 is 14 residues long. V lost 10 bases to trimming and J lost 0 bases; unmatched junction nucleotides: 5. CDR3 sequence (DNA): TGTGCCACCGGACAGGGGGTAATGAACACTGAAGCTTTCTTT. Translation gives CATGQGVMNTEAFF.

J is TRBJ2-3 and V is TRBV18; 7 bases map to TRBD1. Germline V gene data show CDR1 as KGHSH and CDR2 as LQKENI. The CDR3 covers 13 residues. Germline trimming cut 4 bases from V and 6 bases from J; bases unmatched to any gene: 4. The CDR3: CASSRDSADTQYF. In DNA form, the CDR3 reads TGTGCCAGCTCACGGGACAGCGCGGATACGCAGTATTTT.

In nucleotides, the CDR3 is TGTGCCTGGAGCAACCGGGACAGGATCCCAGATACGCAGTATTTT. Translating it yields CAWSNRDRIPDTQYF. The gene calls are TRBV30 and TRBJ2-3; 8 bases map to TRBD1. Germline V lookup: CDR1 GTSNPN, CDR2 SVGIG (reference sequence). V gave up 3 bases and J gave up 4 bases; unmatched junction bases: 9. CDR3 length: 15 residues.

The V and J genes are TRBV5-1 and TRBJ2-7, with TRBD2 identical over 7 bases. Germline loops: CDR1 SGHRS, CDR2 YFSETQ. The CDR3 is 15 residues long. J was trimmed by 2 bases and V by 0 bases; bases with no gene match: 5. CDR3 amino acids: CASSLALGGTYEQYF. DNA of the CDR3: TGCGCCAGCAGCTTGGCCCTGGGGGGGACCTACGAGCAGTACTTC.

The genes are TRBV7-9 and TRBJ2-7, with 8 bases that match TRBD1. In germline, CDR1 is SEHNR, CDR2 FQNEAQ (reference sequence). V trimming: 5 bases; J trimming: 3 bases; junction bases outside the gene matches: 6. The CDR3 has 14 residues. DNA for the CDR3: TGTGCCAGCAGCCTCGGACAGGGCAACTACGAGCAGTACTTC. Protein sequence: CASSLGQGNYEQYF.

V is TRBV7-9 and J is TRBJ1-5; 7 bases match TRBD1. This CDR3 has 13 residues. The trim removed 5 bases at V and 7 bases at J, leaving 5 bases unmatched. Germline values: CDR1 SEHNR, CDR2 FQNEAQ (reference sequence). CDR3 nucleotide sequence: TGTGCCAGCAGCCCGGAGGGACAGCAGCCCCAGCATTTT. Translated: CASSPEGQQPQHF.

The chain couples TRBV12-5 to TRBJ1-2, with a weak D call TRBD1 (5 bases). There are 15 residues in the CDR3. Deletions cut 6 bases from V and 3 bases from J, with 17 bases between. Germline CDR1 is LGHNT and CDR2 is FRNRAP. This CDR3 is CASGPGDLRHYGYTF. The CDR3 DNA reads TGTGCTAGTGGACCCGGGGACTTAAGGCACTATGGCTACACCTTC.

The V call is TRBV11-3, the J call TRBJ2-7, with 12 positions matching TRBD2. The CDR3 loop spans 14 amino acids. The V segment lost 5 bases and the J segment 2 bases; nucleotides outside the gene matches: 1. Germline V CDR1 and CDR2: SGHNT, YENEEA. CDR3 DNA sequence: TGTGCCAGCAGCCGGACTAGCGGGGCCTACGAGCAGTACTTC. Its protein product is CASSRTSGAYEQYF. The full variable domain, with the rest looked up from reference TRBV11-3 and TRBJ2-7, is EAGVVQSPRYKIIEKKQPVAFWCNPISGHNTLYWYLQNLGQGPELLIRYENEEAVDDSQLPKDRFSAERLKGVDSTLKIQPAELGDSAVYLCASSRTSGAYEQYFGPGTRLTVT.

Concerning this clone: Sequence at one end of the junction differs from germline and may be a read error. The chain combines TRBV28 with TRBJ1-6; D is perhaps TRBD1 (5 bases). The CDR3 is 16 residues long. Germline V gene lookup returns CDR1 MDHEN and CDR2 SYDVKM. Written as DNA, the CDR3 is TGTGCCAGCAGTTTAGGGGCAGGCTCCAATAATTCACCCCTCCACTTT. It translates to CASSLGAGSNNSPLHF.

This sequence joins TRBV7-9 and TRBJ2-3; 14 nucleotides match TRBD2. Germline V CDR1 and CDR2: SEHNR, FQNEAQ (reference sequence). The CDR3 runs to 16 residues. J gave up 2 bases and V 8 bases, and 6 bases lay outside the gene matches. The CDR3 DNA is TGTGCCAGCCCGTCGACTAGCGGGAGGGCCACAGATACGCAGTATTTT. This encodes CASPSTSGRATDTQYF.

V and J are TRBV24-1 and TRBJ2-3, with 8 bases identical to TRBD1. This CDR3 region has 15 residues. Germline V gene lookup returns CDR1 KGHDR and CDR2 SFDVKD. The ends lost 3 bases at V and 5 bases at J; junction bases unmatched: 6. CDR3 bases: TGTGCCACCAGTGATAGACAGGGGATAAGAGATACGCAGTATTTT. Translated, it gives CATSDRQGIRDTQYF.

The chain is built from TRBV5-4 and TRBJ2-6; D uncertain. The germline V gene encodes CDR1 SGHNT and CDR2 YYREEE (reference sequence). V was cut by 0 bases and J by 0 bases, with 16 bases left in between. This CDR3 is built from 19 residues. The CDR3 is CASSLALGSPLSGANVLTF. The CDR3 bases are TGTGCCAGCAGCTTGGCCCTGGGCAGTCCCCTCTCTGGGGCCAACGTCCTGACTTTC.

The CDR3 sequence is CASSYSANTGELFF. For the CDR3, the DNA is TGTGCCAGCAGTTATAGCGCGAACACCGGGGAGCTGTTTTTT. The chain carries TRBV27 and TRBJ2-2; D is possibly TRBD2 (5 bases). With 4 bases removed from V and 0 bases from J, the gap between germline ends came to 6 bases. In germline, CDR1 is MNHEY, CDR2 SMNVEV (reference sequence). The CDR3 totals 14 residues.

V gene TRBV30 combines with J gene TRBJ2-5; 8 positions agree with TRBD1. J was trimmed by 2 bases and V by 5 bases; bases with no gene match: 1. The V gene's germline CDR1 is GTSNPN and CDR2 SVGIG (reference sequence). This CDR3 comprises 12 residues. This CDR3 reads CAWGTGQETQYF. Here the CDR3 DNA reads TGTGCCTGGGGGACAGGTCAAGAGACCCAGTACTTC.

This chain joins TRBV4-2 and TRBJ2-3; TRBD2 agrees at 7 bases. This CDR3 has 20 residues. Trimming at V came to 0 bases and at J to 0 bases, leaving 15 bases not matched to a gene. Germline V CDR1 and CDR2: LGHNA, YNFKEQ. The CDR3, as DNA: TGTGCCAGCAGCCAAGAACCGCCGGGCCTTAGCGGGTATAGCACAGATACGCAGTATTTT. Its translation is CASSQEPPGLSGYSTDTQYF.

This chain connects TRBV9 to TRBJ2-3; TRBD2 matches at 14 bases. The length of the CDR3 is 16 residues. The trim removed 4 bases at V and 5 bases at J, leaving 6 bases unmatched. The germline gives CDR1 SGDLS, CDR2 YYNGEE. The CDR3 nucleotides read TGTGCCAGCAGCCGCGGACTAGCGGGAGGTGGAGATACGCAGTATTTT. As protein: CASSRGLAGGGDTQYF.

This clone was observed a single time. The chain has TRBV6-4 and TRBJ2-1; 9 bases match TRBD2. Germline V gives CDR1 MRHNA, CDR2 SNTAGT. J gave up 15 bases and V 6 bases, and 9 bases lay outside the gene matches. CDR3 size: 12 residues. The CDR3 region has the DNA TGTGCCAGCAGCGCTAGCGGGGCCCAGTGGTTCTTC. Protein: CASSASGAQWFF.

This clone occurred once. The chain combines TRBV3-1 (or the pseudogene TRBV3-2) with TRBJ2-1, with 7 bases that match TRBD2. The CDR3 is made up of 16 amino acids. CDR1 is LGHDT and CDR2 is YNNKEL in the germline V gene (reference sequence). The trim removed 2 bases at V and 2 bases at J, leaving 6 bases unmatched. The CDR3 sequence: CASSQWVGGPYNEQFF. DNA for the CDR3: TGTGCCAGCAGCCAATGGGTGGGAGGGCCCTACAATGAGCAGTTCTTC.

The chain uses TRBV5-5 and TRBJ1-6; perhaps TRBD1 as D (5 bases). V gave up 5 bases and J gave up 5 bases, with 14 bases separating them. The CDR3 has 15 amino acids. Germline V gene data show CDR1 as SGHKS and CDR2 as YYEKEE (reference sequence). The CDR3, as DNA: TGTGCCAGCAGTAGCAGGGTTTTGGATAATTCACCCCTCCACTTT. Its protein is CASSSRVLDNSPLHF.

This sequence joins TRBV10-3 and TRBJ2-2; TRBD2 matches at 11 bases. V shed 10 bases and J 4 bases; nucleotides not matched to a gene: 5. The CDR3 covers 14 residues. Germline CDR1 is ENHRY and CDR2 is SYGVKD. For the CDR3, the DNA is TGTGCCACCCGGGGACTAGCGGCCACCGGGGAGCTGTTTTTT. This gives the protein CATRGLAATGELFF.

The chain carries TRBV2 and TRBJ2-2; D may be TRBD2 (5 bases). This CDR3 spans 15 amino acids. Trimming pared 4 bases from V and 5 bases from J, leaving 14 bases between. Germline CDR1 is SNHLY and CDR2 is FYNNEI. Here the CDR3 reads CASSVSGGSTGELFF. The CDR3 DNA reads as TGTGCCAGCAGTGTATCAGGCGGGTCAACCGGGGAGCTGTTTTTT.

About this clone: The junction departs from germline at one end; a sequencing error may be responsible. The V call is TRBV18, the J call TRBJ1-2; TRBD1 is a possible D gene (5 bases). In germline, CDR1 is KGHSH, CDR2 LQKENI. CDR3 length: 15 amino acids. As DNA, the CDR3 is TGTGCCAGCTCCCCACCCGGGACTGTGATCTATGGCTACACCTTC. This sequence encodes CASSPPGTVIYGYTF.

This chain connects TRBV6-5 to TRBJ1-1, with 8 bases lining up with TRBD1. V lost 0 bases, J lost 3 bases, and 6 bases stayed unmatched. There are 16 residues in the CDR3. The V gene's germline CDR1 is MNHEY and CDR2 SVGAGI. CDR3 region: CASSYSSQGAYTEAFF. CDR3 nucleotides: TGTGCCAGCAGTTACTCCTCCCAGGGGGCGTACACTGAAGCTTTCTTT.

The genes are TRBV28 and TRBJ1-2; 7 bases are shared with TRBD1. Germline loops: CDR1 MDHEN, CDR2 SYDVKM. Germline trimming cut 7 bases from V and 7 bases from J; bases unmatched to any gene: 12. The CDR3 has 14 residues. CDR3 DNA: TGTGCCAGCAAAATAACAGGGGCGTCTAGTGGCTACACCTTC. The encoded protein is CASKITGASSGYTF.

The V and J genes are TRBV24-1 and TRBJ1-5; 9 bases agree with TRBD1. Trimming at V came to 2 bases and at J to 6 bases, leaving 7 bases not matched to a gene. The CDR3 sequence is 16 residues long. Germline loops: CDR1 KGHDR, CDR2 SFDVKD. This CDR3 is CATSDSGTGRIQPQHF. Written as DNA, the CDR3 is TGTGCCACCAGTGATTCCGGGACAGGGAGAATTCAGCCCCAGCATTTT.

This clone was detected only once. The chain couples TRBV7-3 to TRBJ2-7, with D possibly being TRBD2 (6 bases). This CDR3 spans 13 amino acids. Germline V gives CDR1 SGHTA, CDR2 FQGTGA. The V end was cut by 2 bases, the J end by 5 bases, with 10 bases between. DNA for the CDR3: TGTGCCAGCAGCTTATTTTGGGGGGACGAGCAGTACTTC. The encoded protein is CASSLFWGDEQYF.

The genes are TRBV11-2 and TRBJ2-5, with TRBD1 matching 7 bases. From germline, CDR1 is SGHAT and CDR2 FQNNGV. The trim removed 4 bases at V and 5 bases at J, leaving 7 bases unmatched. The CDR3 is 14 residues long. The CDR3 nucleotides are TGTGCCAGCAGCTCCGGACAGGTTAGGGAGACCCAGTACTTC. As protein: CASSSGQVRETQYF.

The chain recombines TRBV11-2 with TRBJ1-2; unclear D gene. The germline V gene has CDR1 SGHAT and CDR2 FQNNGV. V was trimmed by 2 bases and J by 6 bases, leaving 19 bases between them. This CDR3 has 16 residues. DNA for the CDR3: TGTGCCAGCAGCTTAACTCCCGGGTTAGCGAGTGATGGCTACACCTTC. Its translation: CASSLTPGLASDGYTF. The variable domain in full, with the rest retrieved from reference TRBV11-2 and TRBJ1-2, is EAGVAQSPRYKIIEKRQSVAFWCNPISGHATLYWYQQILGQGPKLLIQFQNNGVVDDSQLPKDRFSAERLKGVDSTLKIQPAKLEDSAVYLCASSLTPGLASDGYTFGSGTRLTVV.